Presented here are 5 T cell receptor beta chains from one specimen sequenced in a study of T cells after somatic rescue of genetic block. Generated by immunoSEQ multiplex PCR, the TCRdb table keeps only in-frame clones and is missing some. The sample includes around 14,000 clones, around 68% of them seen just once. The sequenced material came from peripheral blood mononuclear cells (PBMCs). The receptors were sampled from a young man.

The V and J genes are TRBV29-1 and TRBJ2-3; D may be TRBD2 (5 bases). With 7 bases removed from V and 0 bases from J, the gap between germline ends came to 11 bases. The CDR3 sequence is 13 residues long. Germline assignment: CDR1 SQVTM and CDR2 ANQGSEA. The CDR3 coding sequence is TGCAGCGCCCCGAGGGTGAGCACAGATACGCAGTATTTT. The encoded protein is CSAPRVSTDTQYF.

The gene calls are TRBV6-4 and TRBJ2-3; D ambiguous. Germline lookup yields CDR1 MRHNA and CDR2 SNTAGT. V was pared by 6 bases and J by 1 base, with 14 bases between. The CDR3 runs 15 residues. This CDR3 is CASSATALGTDTQYF. CDR3 nucleotide sequence: TGTGCCAGCAGCGCCACAGCCCTAGGCACAGATACGCAGTATTTT.

V usage is TRBV6-5 and J usage is TRBJ2-3; D may be TRBD1 (5 bases). This CDR3 region has 13 residues. In germline, CDR1 is MNHEY, CDR2 SVGAGI. The CDR3 DNA reads as TGTGCGGTGCAGGGTACTAGCACAGATACGCAGTATTTT. This codes for CAVQGTSTDTQYF.

This chain links TRBV5-6 with TRBJ2-7; 12 bases map to TRBD2. The CDR3 sequence is 17 residues long. The V and J ends lost 0 bases and 0 bases, in that order; junction bases with no gene match: 4. Germline V gene data show CDR1 as SGHDT and CDR2 as YYEEEE. CDR3 residues: CASSLGTSGTTSYEQYF. The CDR3 nucleotides are TGTGCCAGCAGCTTGGGGACTAGCGGGACTACCTCCTACGAGCAGTACTTC.

In its sample, this clone ranks as large (0.1 to 1%). The chain combines TRBV11-2 with TRBJ2-7, with TRBD1 matching over 7 bases. In germline, CDR1 is SGHAT, CDR2 FQNNGV. The CDR3 totals 15 residues. J was trimmed by 0 bases and V by 6 bases; bases with no gene match: 8. This chain's CDR3 is CASRIGGTASYEQYF. In DNA form, the CDR3 reads TGTGCCAGCAGGATAGGTGGGACAGCCTCCTACGAGCAGTACTTC.